The clone carrying this T cell receptor beta chain was found a few times. The antigen remains unidentified. The sample is drawn from a study of CD8 T cells in ankylosing spondylitis. Study-wide results and caveats: There was a TCR beta motif, made of 7 or 8 highly homologous variants, that appeared characteristic of ankylosing spondylitis blood. Earlier authors reported some of these motif variants in reactive arthritis synovial fluid and blood.

Libraries for TCR beta were made by quantitative 5'-RACE with molecular barcodes. TCRdb reanalysed the 5' RACE reads using MiXCR and keeps one entry per CDR3 protein. The data show 300,000 to 400,000 distinct CDR3 sequences, 20% to 25% seen once. V trimming: 4 bases; J trimming: 1 base; junction bases outside the gene matches: 5. Germline CDR1 and CDR2: SGHRS and YFSETQ. CDR3 length: 15 amino acids. The rearrangement links TRBV5-1 to TRBJ2-3, with 8 nucleotides matching TRBD2. The sample taken for sequencing was blood, either unsorted or a sorted T cell fraction (not recorded which). This sequence originates from a male donor with ankylosing spondylitis. This chain's CDR3 is CASSLPTSGTDTQYF. CDR3 DNA: TGCGCCAGCAGCCTACCGACTAGCGGCACAGATACGCAGTATTTT.